This is a list of T cell receptor beta chains from one sample in a study of identical twins. TCRdb re-analysed the 5' RACE reads in MiXCR, keeping a single row per CDR3 protein. The data contain more than 250,000 distinct CDR3 sequences, roughly 8.6% of them singletons. The data also belong to a second study, concerning yellow fever vaccine responses in identical twins.

The specimen was memory (CD45RO+) T cells sorted from blood. The receptor source for this set is a woman aged 18 to 35 in good health. Each CDR3 is given with its conserved first and last residue. A D gene is named only where the DNA matches it firmly. Clone size is shown for a subset of rows, as once, few, many or a class of expanded clone.

v_gene: TRBV4-2
abundance: many
j_gene: TRBJ2-2
d_gene: NA
CDR3nt: TGTGCCAGCAGCCCTGCCGGACGGTCGAACACCGGGGAGCTGTTTTTT
CDR3aa: CASSPAGRSNTGELFF

v_gene: TRBV20-1
abundance: many
j_gene: TRBJ2-5
d_gene: NA
CDR3nt: TGCAGTGCTAGAGACCCATGGGCGGTTAAAGAGACCCAGTACTTC
CDR3aa: CSARDPWAVKETQYF

v_gene: TRBV12-3/TRBV12-4
abundance: NA
j_gene: TRBJ2-2
d_gene: TRBD2
CDR3nt: TGTGCCAGCAGCAACCCGACTAGCGGGAGGCACGTGGCCGGGGAGCTGTTTTTT
CDR3aa: CASSNPTSGRHVAGELFF

v_gene: TRBV5-5
abundance: many
j_gene: TRBJ1-5
d_gene: NA
CDR3nt: TGTGCCAGCAGCTTTTTCGGGATTCCAGGAGATCAGCCCCAGCATTTT
CDR3aa: CASSFFGIPGDQPQHF

v_gene: TRBV12-3/TRBV12-4
abundance: few
j_gene: TRBJ1-1
d_gene: NA
CDR3nt: TGTGCCAGCAGGGGACCCACAGGGTACACTGAAGCTTTCTTT
CDR3aa: CASRGPTGYTEAFF

v_gene: TRBV4-2
abundance: many
j_gene: TRBJ1-3
d_gene: NA
CDR3nt: TGTGCCAGCAGCCAAGGGGGCCCCGGAAACACCATATATTTT
CDR3aa: CASSQGGPGNTIYF

v_gene: TRBV2
abundance: few
j_gene: TRBJ2-5
d_gene: NA
CDR3nt: TGTGCCAGCAGTGGGGACTTAGGAGAGACCCAGTACTTC
CDR3aa: CASSGDLGETQYF

v_gene: TRBV6-1
abundance: NA
j_gene: TRBJ2-2
d_gene: NA
CDR3nt: TGTGCCAGCAGTGAACAGATGAACACCGGGGAGCTGTTTTTT
CDR3aa: CASSEQMNTGELFF

v_gene: TRBV28
abundance: NA
j_gene: TRBJ2-1
d_gene: TRBD1
CDR3nt: TGTGCCAGCAGTTTCCTCGGTCCCGGGACAGCAAATGAGCAGTTCTTC
CDR3aa: CASSFLGPGTANEQFF

v_gene: TRBV6-6
abundance: NA
j_gene: TRBJ1-1
d_gene: NA
CDR3nt: TGTGCCAGCAGTATCGGCACTGAAGCTTTCTTT
CDR3aa: CASSIGTEAFF

v_gene: TRBV7-9
abundance: NA
j_gene: TRBJ2-5
d_gene: TRBD1
CDR3nt: TGTGCCAGCAGCCCGACAGGGATCGAGACCCAGTACTTC
CDR3aa: CASSPTGIETQYF

v_gene: TRBV2
abundance: few
j_gene: TRBJ1-2
d_gene: NA
CDR3nt: TGTGCCAGCAGTGAAGCTCCCAGTTATGGCTACACCTTC
CDR3aa: CASSEAPSYGYTF

v_gene: TRBV20-1
abundance: few
j_gene: TRBJ2-7
d_gene: NA
CDR3nt: TGCAGTGCCGTAAGCTCCTACGAGCAGTACTTC
CDR3aa: CSAVSSYEQYF

v_gene: TRBV5-1
abundance: NA
j_gene: TRBJ2-3
d_gene: TRBD2
CDR3nt: TGCGCCAGCAGAATTCTCGGGACTAGCGGACCAGCTAGCACAGATACGCAGTATTTT
CDR3aa: CASRILGTSGPASTDTQYF

v_gene: TRBV4-2
abundance: few
j_gene: TRBJ2-1
d_gene: NA
CDR3nt: TGTGCCAGCAGCCCAACGCTCGGCCTCAATGAGCAGTTCTTC
CDR3aa: CASSPTLGLNEQFF

v_gene: TRBV20-1
abundance: NA
j_gene: TRBJ2-4
d_gene: TRBD1
CDR3nt: TGCAGTGCTACCTTGACAGGGACCAAAAACATTCAGTACTTC
CDR3aa: CSATLTGTKNIQYF

v_gene: TRBV20-1
abundance: few
j_gene: TRBJ2-2
d_gene: NA
CDR3nt: TGCAGTGCTAGACCCCTGACGCATGGGTACACCGGGGAGCTGTTTTTT
CDR3aa: CSARPLTHGYTGELFF

v_gene: TRBV25-1
abundance: many
j_gene: TRBJ1-1
d_gene: NA
CDR3nt: TGTGCCAGCAGTGACGACATCCTGAACACTGAAGCTTTCTTT
CDR3aa: CASSDDILNTEAFF

v_gene: TRBV2
abundance: NA
j_gene: TRBJ1-1
d_gene: NA
CDR3nt: TGTGCCAGCAGTGCATCGTCAGGAATGAACACTGAAGCTTTCTTT
CDR3aa: CASSASSGMNTEAFF

v_gene: TRBV28
abundance: many
j_gene: TRBJ2-3
d_gene: TRBD1
CDR3nt: TGTGCCAGCAATCGACAGGGTCCCGCAGATACGCAGTATTTT
CDR3aa: CASNRQGPADTQYF

v_gene: TRBV2
abundance: NA
j_gene: TRBJ1-5
d_gene: TRBD1
CDR3nt: TGTGCCAGCAGTCAACAGGGGGCGAGGGGCAATCAGCCCCAGCATTTT
CDR3aa: CASSQQGARGNQPQHF

v_gene: TRBV5-1
abundance: many
j_gene: TRBJ2-2
d_gene: TRBD2
CDR3nt: TGCGCCAGCGGTCGGACTAGCGGAAACACCGGGGAGCTGTTTTTT
CDR3aa: CASGRTSGNTGELFF

v_gene: TRBV6-6
abundance: few
j_gene: TRBJ2-5
d_gene: TRBD2
CDR3nt: TGTGCCTCCCGGGGGGTCGAGGTGACCCAGTACTTC
CDR3aa: CASRGVEVTQYF

v_gene: TRBV3-1
abundance: many
j_gene: TRBJ2-2
d_gene: NA
CDR3nt: TGTGCCAGCAGCCAAGACTGGGCTGTTACCGGGGAGCTGTTTTTT
CDR3aa: CASSQDWAVTGELFF

v_gene: TRBV18
abundance: NA
j_gene: TRBJ1-2
d_gene: NA
CDR3nt: TGTGCCAGCTCACCACCGTCCCTTTCCGGTCCGGGTGGCTACACCTTC
CDR3aa: CASSPPSLSGPGGYTF

v_gene: TRBV7-9
abundance: once
j_gene: TRBJ2-3
d_gene: NA
CDR3nt: TGTGCCAGCAGCGAGACAGAGGGTACGCAGTATTTT
CDR3aa: CASSETEGTQYF

v_gene: TRBV20-1
abundance: many
j_gene: TRBJ2-5
d_gene: TRBD1
CDR3nt: TGCAGTGCTAGAGCCTTCCGGGACAGGGTCGATGAGACCCAGTACTTC
CDR3aa: CSARAFRDRVDETQYF

v_gene: TRBV5-1
abundance: NA
j_gene: TRBJ1-4
d_gene: NA
CDR3nt: TGCGCCAGCAGCTGGGACGGATCAACTAATGAAAAACTGTTTTTT
CDR3aa: CASSWDGSTNEKLFF

v_gene: TRBV20-1
abundance: many
j_gene: TRBJ2-3
d_gene: NA
CDR3nt: TGCAGTGCTAGAGATACCGCCCTAGATACGCAGTATTTT
CDR3aa: CSARDTALDTQYF

v_gene: TRBV2
abundance: NA
j_gene: TRBJ2-3
d_gene: TRBD2
CDR3nt: TGTGCCAGCAGTGTCCAAAGCGGGAGTGAGGATACGCAGTATTTT
CDR3aa: CASSVQSGSEDTQYF

v_gene: TRBV10-3
abundance: many
j_gene: TRBJ2-5
d_gene: NA
CDR3nt: TGTGCCATCAGTGAGCCGGGTTCCTCTGGGAAGACCCAGTACTTC
CDR3aa: CAISEPGSSGKTQYF

v_gene: TRBV6-2/TRBV6-3
abundance: few
j_gene: TRBJ1-1
d_gene: NA
CDR3nt: TGTGCCAGCAATGGGGTGTTGAACACTGAAGCTTTCTTT
CDR3aa: CASNGVLNTEAFF

v_gene: TRBV2
abundance: NA
j_gene: TRBJ2-7
d_gene: TRBD2
CDR3nt: TGTGCCAGCAGTTTTGGGACTAGTTGGAGCTTC
CDR3aa: CASSFGTSWSF

v_gene: TRBV28
abundance: few
j_gene: TRBJ2-2
d_gene: NA
CDR3nt: TGTGCCAGCAGTTTATTAGGGCCCCCCGGGGAGCTGTTTTTT
CDR3aa: CASSLLGPPGELFF

v_gene: TRBV14
abundance: once
j_gene: TRBJ2-2
d_gene: NA
CDR3nt: TGTGCCAGCAGCCAGAGGGGGGACACCGGGGAGCTGTTTTTT
CDR3aa: CASSQRGDTGELFF